This T cell receptor (beta chain) is drawn from a study of breast tumors, draining lymph nodes, adjacent tissues (dated by TCRdb to between 2015 and 2016). In terms of the full investigation: TCR beta repertoires were compared across tumor, adjacent nontumor tissue and axillary lymph nodes obtained from breast cancer patients. The study aimed to assess the relationships and possible T-cell exchange between tumor, surrounding tissue and draining lymph node repertoires in human breast cancer. General conclusions and limits of the study: The study presented the conclusion that tumor T cells originate in lymph nodes as consistent with a hypothesis, not as something directly demonstrated. Tumors showed preferential V and J gene usage, and their T-cell repertoire diversity fell below that of lymph nodes yet above that of nontumor tissue. Tumor and nontumor tissue repertoires were significantly more similar in luminal-like than in basal-like breast cancer. The data were considered consistent with most tumor T cells being derived from the lymph node and subsequently expanding within tumor tissue.

The lymph node samples were taken from the axillary draining lymph nodes of breast cancer patients. In regard to this clonotype: There is no known antigen for this receptor. Base qualities are not provided; no much larger clone lies one nucleotide away.

The listed sequencing device is Illumina HiSeq 2000. TCR beta chain libraries were generated through multiplex PCR amplification. The amplified TCR beta chain products were analyzed by high-throughput sequencing. The public reads were run again by TCRdb, first through fastp at Q25 and then through MiXCR, and only productive beta chains were kept. A single entry per CDR3 protein holds the most common genes and DNA from its merged rows. This sample gives about 140,000 distinct CDR3 sequences in total; about 30% of them show up just once. 2.3% of the sample goes to the ten largest clones. CDR1 and CDR2 are drawn from the germline V gene: SGHRS, YFSETQ. The CDR3 starts with the cysteine, ends with the phenylalanine, and has 17 residues. The kept DNA is CDR3 alone, 51 bases in frame from the first base. After removal of 2 bases from V and 1 base from J, the junction retains 7 bases not matched to a gene.

The rearrangement joined TRBV5-1 to TRBJ1-1; TRBD1 lines up with 11 middle nucleotides. The specimen was axillary lymph node tissue. The sequence came from a female donor with breast cancer. Some clones in this sample may be carry-over from other donors' samples. The CDR3 reads CASSFWGQGVANTEAFF. In nucleotide form, the sequence is TGCGCCAGCAGCTTCTGGGGACAGGGGGTGGCGAACACTGAAGCTTTCTTT.